These T cell receptor beta chains were read from a single sample in a study of shared clonotypes between healthy human individuals. Clones were read by immunoSEQ multiplex PCR, and TCRdb kept only the in-frame ones, dropping some. This sample yields over a million clones, of which around 78% are seen a single time; 0.6% to 0.7% belongs to the top ten. Sequenced input: memory CD4+ T cells from PBMCs. Receptors were obtained from a man between 18 and 35 years old in good health. Some clones in this sample may be carry-over from other donors' samples. Both conserved end residues are part of each CDR3. D genes are given only for firm matches. The size entry is marked missing in some rows and otherwise reads once, few, many or a size class.

length	size	V	J	D	DNA	CDR3
15	-	TRBV6-6	TRBJ2-3	-	TGTGCGGCGGCCAGCAGCAGATTGGACCTAGATACGCAGTATTTT	CAAASSRLDLDTQYF
14	-	TRBV6-6	TRBJ1-4	-	TGTGCCAGCAGACAGTCTGCAACTAATGAAAAACTGTTTTTT	CASRQSATNEKLFF
13	-	TRBV6-5	TRBJ2-7	TRBD1	TGTGCCAGCAGTTACTCCAGGGGGTACGAGCAGTACTTC	CASSYSRGYEQYF
16	-	TRBV7-2	TRBJ2-1	TRBD2	TGTGCCAGCAGCCCCTCCGGGACTAGCCCTTACAATGAGCAGTTCTTC	CASSPSGTSPYNEQFF
15	many	TRBV10-3	TRBJ1-2	-	TGTGCCATCAGTGAGACGGGGCCTCTAGGCTATGGCTACACCTTC	CAISETGPLGYGYTF
14	-	TRBV5-1	TRBJ1-1	-	TGCGCCAGCAGCTCTAACAGGGTGAACACTGAAGCTTTCTTT	CASSSNRVNTEAFF
12	-	TRBV6-1	TRBJ2-3	-	TGTGCCAGCAAGCTTGGAGCAGATACGCAGTATTTT	CASKLGADTQYF
17	-	TRBV4-1	TRBJ2-3	TRBD2	TGCGCCAGCAGCCAAGGGAGACTAGCGGGAGCGCCAGATACGCAGTATTTT	CASSQGRLAGAPDTQYF
14	-	TRBV11-1	TRBJ2-7	TRBD2	TGTGCCAGCAGCCCCGGCGGGAGTTCGAGGGAGCAGTACTTC	CASSPGGSSREQYF
15	-	TRBV15	TRBJ1-3	-	TGTGCCACCAGCAGAGATTATGGGGGAGGAAACACCATATATTTT	CATSRDYGGGNTIYF